These T cell receptor beta chains were read from a single sample in a study of graft-versus-host responses after intestinal transplantation. Their specific antigens are unknown. Produced via immunoSEQ multiplex PCR; TCRdb's table is partial and in-frame only. The sample lists tens of thousands of clones; roughly 93% were seen once. This specimen consisted of unstimulated CD4+ T cells sorted from spleen or lymph node cells, obtained before transplant. These receptors were taken from a human donor who was the organ donor for an intestinal transplant. CDR3s include the opening cysteine and the closing phenylalanine or tryptophan. A D gene is named only where the DNA matches it firmly. Size is omitted from some rows. Given values are once, few, many or a class for expanded clones.

j_call clone_size d_call v_call cdr3_aa cdr3_nt
TRBJ2-3 . . TRBV15 CATSRQGTDTQYF TGTGCCACCAGCAGACAGGGCACAGATACGCAGTATTTT
TRBJ1-2 . TRBD1 TRBV5-1 CASSLGTPGGQGAGGYTF TGCGCCAGCAGCTTGGGGACCCCAGGAGGACAGGGGGCCGGTGGCTACACCTTC
TRBJ1-5 . TRBD1 TRBV28 CASSFNRGPGNQPQHF TGTGCCAGCAGTTTCAACAGGGGGCCGGGCAATCAGCCCCAGCATTTT
TRBJ1-2 . . TRBV10-3 CAIPNRSFADGYTF TGTGCCATCCCAAACAGGTCATTCGCTGATGGCTACACCTTC
TRBJ1-1 . . TRBV30 CAWSPDSTLQDTEAFF TGTGCCTGGAGTCCAGACTCGACATTACAAGACACTGAAGCTTTCTTT
TRBJ1-2 once TRBD1 TRBV7-9 CASSSYRGILYGYTF TGTGCCAGCAGCTCTTACAGGGGAATTCTCTATGGCTACACCTTC
TRBJ1-2 . TRBD1 TRBV9 CASSRTGVYGYTF TGTGCCAGCAGCCGGACAGGGGTATATGGCTACACCTTC
TRBJ1-5 . TRBD1 TRBV19 CASSIRTGDQPQHF TGTGCCAGTAGTATACGTACAGGGGATCAGCCCCAGCATTTT
TRBJ2-2 . . TRBV18 CASSPVFLLNTGELFF TGTGCCAGCTCACCGGTCTTCCTACTGAACACCGGGGAGCTGTTTTTT
TRBJ2-7 . . TRBV6-5 CASTHTSSYEQYF TGTGCCAGCACCCACACTTCCTCCTACGAGCAGTACTTC
TRBJ1-5 . . TRBV4-2 CASSQADGSNQPQHF TGTGCCAGCAGCCAAGCGGACGGTAGCAATCAGCCCCAGCATTTT
TRBJ2-5 . TRBD1 TRBV12-5 CASGSGGETQYF TGTGCTAGTGGTTCAGGGGGAGAGACCCAGTACTTC
TRBJ2-2 . . TRBV4-1 CASSQVGIAGELFF TGCGCCAGCAGCCAAGTTGGGATTGCCGGGGAGCTGTTTTTT
TRBJ2-2 few TRBD1 TRBV5-1 CASSLSTGGGTGELFF TGCGCCAGCAGCTTATCGACAGGGGGCGGAACCGGGGAGCTGTTTTTT
TRBJ2-7 . . TRBV6-5 CASSYPQGREQYF TGTGCCAGCAGTTACCCCCAGGGGCGGGAGCAGTACTTC
TRBJ2-7 . . TRBV5-6 CASSAIGAESYEQYF TGTGCCAGCAGCGCGATAGGGGCCGAGTCCTACGAGCAGTACTTC
TRBJ2-2 . . TRBV5-1 CASSPNYNTGELFF TGCGCCAGCAGCCCAAATTATAACACCGGGGAGCTGTTTTTT
TRBJ1-2 . . TRBV4-2 CASSPPVGKGYGYTF TGTGCCAGCAGCCCCCCTGTTGGGAAAGGCTATGGCTACACCTTC
TRBJ2-2 . . TRBV14 CASSQGNRPTANTGELFF TGTGCCAGCAGCCAGGGGAACAGACCAACCGCGAACACCGGGGAGCTGTTTTTT
TRBJ2-7 . . TRBV11-3 CASTGLNYEQYF TGTGCCAGCACTGGGCTTAACTACGAGCAGTACTTC
TRBJ2-5 . TRBD1 TRBV19 CASSTDRAETQYF TGTGCCAGTAGTACGGACAGGGCGGAGACCCAGTACTTC
TRBJ1-5 . . TRBV7-2 CASSLDNSNQPQHF TGTGCCAGCAGCTTGGACAATAGCAATCAGCCCCAGCATTTT
TRBJ2-3 . . TRBV19 CASTVSGVTDTQYF TGTGCCAGTACCGTCTCGGGGGTCACAGATACGCAGTATTTT
TRBJ1-2 . . TRBV18 CASSPSLQDNYGYTF TGTGCCAGCTCACCATCGTTACAGGATAACTATGGCTACACCTTC
TRBJ1-3 . TRBD1 TRBV7-2 CASSGRTGDTIYF TGTGCCAGCAGCGGGAGGACAGGGGACACCATATATTTT
TRBJ2-1 . TRBD2 TRBV13 CASSLAGRYEQFF TGTGCCAGCAGCCTAGCGGGGAGGTATGAGCAGTTCTTC
TRBJ1-5 . . TRBV19 CASRSGTVQPQHF TGTGCCAGTAGGAGTGGGACTGTTCAGCCCCAGCATTTT
TRBJ1-4 . TRBD1 TRBV5-1 CASRKRDREAEKLFF TGCGCCAGCAGAAAGAGGGACAGGGAAGCTGAAAAACTGTTTTTT
TRBJ2-7 . TRBD2 TRBV5-1 CASSLVLAGNYEQYF TGCGCCAGCAGCTTGGTACTAGCGGGGAACTACGAGCAGTACTTC
TRBJ1-5 . . TRBV30 CAWSGGPGQLAIRGPQHF TGTGCCTGGAGTGGGGGACCAGGACAGTTAGCGATAAGGGGACCCCAGCATTTT
TRBJ2-7 . . TRBV27 CASSFRVSSYEQYF TGTGCCAGCAGTTTTCGCGTAAGCTCCTACGAGCAGTACTTC
TRBJ1-6 once . TRBV6-5 CASRAGRDDSPLHF TGTGCCAGTAGGGCAGGGAGAGACGATTCACCCCTCCACTTT
TRBJ2-7 once . TRBV10-3 CAIRRNRDGPYEQYF TGTGCCATCAGGAGGAACCGGGACGGACCCTACGAGCAGTACTTC
TRBJ2-1 . . TRBV5-6 CASSFFGQRYNEQFF TGTGCCAGCAGCTTCTTTGGACAGCGATACAATGAGCAGTTCTTC
TRBJ1-2 . . TRBV27 CASSQKVGQPGGYTF TGTGCCAGCAGTCAGAAAGTTGGCCAGCCGGGAGGCTACACCTTC
TRBJ1-1 . . TRBV4-1 CASSQDFRGGGNEAFF TGCGCCAGCAGCCAAGATTTCCGCGGGGGGGGAAATGAAGCTTTCTTT
TRBJ2-3 . . TRBV7-9 CASSLARGPADTQYF TGTGCCAGCAGCTTAGCGCGAGGGCCAGCAGATACGCAGTATTTT
TRBJ1-2 once . TRBV6-5 CASSPPNYGYTF TGTGCCAGCAGTCCGCCTAACTATGGCTACACCTTC
TRBJ2-6 . TRBD1 TRBV5-4 CASSWDRSSGANVLTF TGTGCCAGCAGCTGGGACAGGAGCTCTGGGGCCAACGTCCTGACTTTC
TRBJ1-6 . . TRBV19 CASSIGGLGLYRSSYNSPLHF TGTGCCAGTAGTATAGGGGGACTGGGACTGTACCGAAGCTCCTATAATTCACCCCTCCACTTT
TRBJ2-7 . TRBD1 TRBV28 CASRPPGTGTSYEQYF TGTGCCAGCAGACCCCCCGGGACAGGGACATCCTACGAGCAGTACTTC
TRBJ1-3 . . TRBV7-6 CASSLAGFEGNTIYF TGTGCCAGCAGCTTAGCGGGCTTCGAGGGAAACACCATATATTTT
TRBJ1-1 . . TRBV2 CASTETGPRAFF TGTGCCAGCACTGAGACCGGGCCGCGCGCTTTCTTT
TRBJ1-5 . TRBD1 TRBV5-1 CASSFTGAQPQHF TGCGCCAGCAGCTTCACAGGGGCTCAGCCCCAGCATTTT
TRBJ1-6 . . TRBV9 CASSVGGSSPLHF TGTGCCAGCAGCGTAGGAGGGAGTTCACCCCTCCACTTT
TRBJ2-1 . TRBD2 TRBV27 CASSYWTSDISYNEQFF TGTGCCAGCAGTTATTGGACTAGCGATATCTCCTACAATGAGCAGTTCTTC
TRBJ1-1 . . TRBV28 CASSLFVTTEAFF TGTGCCAGCAGTTTATTTGTTACCACTGAAGCTTTCTTT
TRBJ2-2 . . TRBV19 CASTTGTVNTGELFF TGTGCCAGTACCACGGGGACTGTCAACACCGGGGAGCTGTTTTTT
TRBJ1-5 . . TRBV28 CASSLLQDNQPQHF TGTGCCAGCAGTTTATTGCAGGACAATCAGCCCCAGCATTTT
TRBJ2-2 . TRBD2 TRBV4-3 CASSQEAMLAGVTGELFF TGCGCCAGCAGCCAAGAAGCTATGCTAGCGGGGGTCACCGGGGAGCTGTTTTTT
TRBJ2-1 . . TRBV2 CASSEKYNEQFF TGTGCCAGCAGTGAAAAATACAATGAGCAGTTCTTC
TRBJ1-1 few . TRBV7-9 CASSLLTNRAFF TGTGCCAGCAGCTTACTCACAAATCGAGCTTTCTTT
TRBJ2-6 . . TRBV7-3 CASSSYSGANVLTF TGTGCCAGTTCCTCCTACTCTGGGGCCAACGTCCTGACTTTC
TRBJ2-1 once . TRBV6-1 CASSAAGQNNEQFF TGTGCCAGCAGTGCCGCGGGACAAAACAATGAGCAGTTCTTC
TRBJ2-7 . TRBD1 TRBV30 CAWSGLPGTGGFRKTYEQYF TGTGCCTGGAGCGGTCTCCCCGGGACAGGGGGATTCCGAAAAACCTACGAGCAGTACTTC